These 8 T cell receptor beta chains share one sample of origin, sequenced in a study of blood T cell repertoires in COVID-19. Method: immunoSEQ multiplex PCR; TCRdb's copy keeps in-frame clones and lacks some. The sample includes roughly 100,000 clones, approximately 80% seen only once; the top ten take roughly 4%. The sequencing input was peripheral blood. The receptors were gathered from a man aged 60 to 69 with acute or convalescent COVID-19.

This chain links TRBV27 with TRBJ1-6, with TRBD1 identical over 10 bases. V lost 6 bases, J lost 9 bases, and 5 bases stayed unmatched. CDR3 size: 14 residues. The germline V gene has CDR1 MNHEY and CDR2 SMNVEV (reference sequence). The DNA for the CDR3 is TGTGCCAGCAGCCAAGACAGGGGGCTTTCACCCCTCCACTTT. It yields the protein CASSQDRGLSPLHF.

The rearrangement links TRBV5-1 to TRBJ2-2; unclear D gene. This CDR3 region has 15 residues. From germline, CDR1 is SGHRS and CDR2 YFSETQ. Trimming removed 1 base from V and 1 base from J, with 8 bases in between. The CDR3 sequence: CASSLYYMNTGELFF. For the CDR3, the DNA is TGCGCCAGCAGCTTGTATTACATGAACACCGGGGAGCTGTTTTTT.

In regard to this clone: At one end the junction does not follow the germline gene, possibly because of a read error. Written as DNA, the CDR3 is TGTGCCAGCAGCGCCGGACGGGAGCCCTTTTTT. The encoded protein is CASSAGREPFF. This rearrangement joins TRBV9 to TRBJ2-3; D is perhaps TRBD2 (6 bases). This CDR3 is built from 11 residues. Germline CDR1 SGDLS, CDR2 YYNGEE.

A single count supports this clone. In DNA, the CDR3 is TGTGCTAGTGCCGTGACAGGGAGTGCGGAGACCCAGTACTTC. It encodes CASAVTGSAETQYF. This chain joins TRBV12-5 and TRBJ2-5; 7 bases are a match to TRBD1. After removal of 7 bases from V and 5 bases from J, the junction contained 10 bases not matched to a gene. Germline lookup yields CDR1 LGHNT and CDR2 FRNRAP. CDR3 length: 14 residues.

The rearrangement links TRBV3-1 (or the pseudogene TRBV3-2) to TRBJ2-1; TRBD1 aligns across 10 bases. The CDR3 runs 17 residues. Per the germline V gene, CDR1 is LGHDT and CDR2 is YNNKEL (reference sequence). V lost 4 bases and J lost 2; bases outside the gene matches: 8. The CDR3 spells CASSRDPDRGAYNEQFF. The CDR3 nucleotides are TGTGCCAGCAGCCGAGACCCGGACAGGGGGGCCTACAATGAGCAGTTCTTC.

This clone occurred a few times. The rearrangement links TRBV5-1 to TRBJ2-4; TRBD2 agrees at 13 bases. V gave up 2 bases and J gave up 8 bases; unmatched junction bases: 7. This CDR3 comprises 16 residues. Germline V gene lookup returns CDR1 SGHRS and CDR2 YFSETQ. CDR3 DNA sequence: TGCGCCAGCAGCTTTGGGACTAGCGGGATTATGGACATTCAGTACTTC. Protein sequence: CASSFGTSGIMDIQYF.

The genes are TRBV3-1 (or the pseudogene TRBV3-2) and TRBJ2-1; 15 bases map to TRBD2. The germline gives CDR1 LGHDT, CDR2 YNNKEL (reference sequence). Unmatched junction bases numbered 9, after V lost 6 bases and J lost 9 bases. This CDR3 has 16 residues. The CDR3 nucleotides read TGTGCCAGCAGTGCAGGGACTAGCGGGAGGACGGGTGAGCAGTTCTTC. It translates to CASSAGTSGRTGEQFF.

The chain has TRBV20-1 and TRBJ1-1, with D perhaps matching TRBD1 (5 bases). This CDR3 is 11 amino acids long. Per the germline V gene, CDR1 is DFQATT and CDR2 is SNEGSKA (reference sequence). V gave up 5 bases and J gave up 5 bases, with 9 bases separating them. CDR3 bases: TGCAGTGCTGAACAGGTAACTGAAGCTTTCTTT. Amino acid sequence: CSAEQVTEAFF.